Shown below are 17 T cell receptor beta chains from a single sample sequenced in a study of sequential checkpoint blockade in melanoma. Sample treatment: randomized to nivolumab then ipilimumab (arm A) or the reverse (arm B). Assay: immunoSEQ multiplex PCR; the TCRdb copy retains only in-frame clones and omits some. Of 35,000 to 40,000 clones listed, 32% are singletons. The source was tumor tissue (inferred from file names), collected from a patient given nivolumab and ipilimumab in sequence. All receptors derive from a human donor with melanoma.

In this sample, this clone turned up a few times. The chain is built from TRBV29-1 and TRBJ1-1; a weak D match, TRBD1 (5 bases). This CDR3 has 14 residues. The V gene lost 7 bases and the J gene lost 2 bases, with 17 bases spanning the gap. Germline V gives CDR1 SQVTM, CDR2 ANQGSEA. Written as DNA, the CDR3 is TGCAGCGCCTCCCCAGGGTTCATCAACACTGAAGCTTTCTTT. This encodes CSASPGFINTEAFF.

V usage is TRBV6-8 and J usage is TRBJ1-1, with D unclear. The CDR3 contains 16 residues. Germline CDR1 MNHGY, CDR2 SAAAGT. V was clipped by 5 bases and J by 0 bases, with 16 bases between them. The CDR3: CASSRRAGSMNTEAFF. The CDR3 region has the DNA TGTGCCAGCAGTCGGCGGGCAGGCAGCATGAACACTGAAGCTTTCTTT.

The chain recombines TRBV5-1 with TRBJ2-5, with no clear D. The V and J ends lost 7 bases and 5 bases respectively, with 18 bases between them. In germline, CDR1 is SGHRS, CDR2 YFSETQ. CDR3 length equals 14 residues. The chain's CDR3 is CASRKENLGETQYF. The CDR3 DNA reads as TGCGCCAGCCGGAAGGAGAATTTGGGGGAGACCCAGTACTTC.

Only a few counts were recorded for this clone. The chain joins TRBV6-8 to TRBJ2-3; weak D call: TRBD2 (6 bases). Per the germline V gene, CDR1 is MNHGY and CDR2 is SAAAGT. The V and J ends lost 6 bases and 2 bases respectively, with 12 bases between them. The length of the CDR3 is 14 residues. The CDR3, as DNA: TGTGCCAGCAGCACGGGCGGGGACACAGATACGCAGTATTTT. Encoded protein: CASSTGGDTDTQYF.

The chain is built from TRBV14 and TRBJ2-7; D tentatively reads TRBD1 or TRBD2 (5 bases each). Trimming cost V 0 bases and J 2 bases, with 11 bases left between them. The CDR3 extends over 15 amino acids. Germline V gene lookup returns CDR1 SGHDN and CDR2 FVKESK. This CDR3 is CASSQEWGFAYEQYF. The CDR3 bases are TGTGCCAGCAGCCAAGAGTGGGGGTTCGCCTACGAGCAGTACTTC.

In its sample, this clone was seen a few times. The chain carries TRBV6-8 and TRBJ2-1; a possible D gene is TRBD2 (6 bases). Trimming shortened V by 2 bases and J by 3 bases, and 17 bases separated the two germline ends. CDR3 length: 17 amino acids. Per the germline V gene, CDR1 is MNHGY and CDR2 is SAAAGT. Written as DNA, the CDR3 is TGTGCCAGCAGTTACGGGGCTAGCGTCCTTGTCTACAATGAGCAGTTCTTC. Amino acid sequence: CASSYGASVLVYNEQFF.

This sequence joins TRBV19 and TRBJ1-3; no firm D call. This CDR3 has 19 residues. Trimming pared 3 bases from V and 4 bases from J, leaving 25 bases between. The germline V gene encodes CDR1 LNHDA and CDR2 SQIVND (reference sequence). CDR3 bases: TGTGCCAGTAGTATGAGTCCCCAGTCCGGGGTGAATGACGGAAACACCATATATTTT. It yields the protein CASSMSPQSGVNDGNTIYF.

The chain is built from TRBV9 and TRBJ1-2, with D possibly matching TRBD1 (5 bases). This CDR3 spans 17 amino acids. The germline V gene encodes CDR1 SGDLS and CDR2 YYNGEE. V shed 3 bases and J shed 2 bases, with 20 bases lying between them. In nucleotides, the CDR3 is TGTGCCAGCAGCGCTGGATCCGGGACGGATTTAAACTATGGCTACACCTTC. Protein: CASSAGSGTDLNYGYTF.

The table lists this clone with many counts. The chain has TRBV11-3 and TRBJ2-7; the D is unclear. Per the germline V gene, CDR1 is SGHNT and CDR2 is YENEEA. The CDR3 is made up of 14 amino acids. V was cut by 5 bases and J by 4 bases, with 15 bases left in between. The CDR3 DNA reads TGTGCCAGCAGCCCTCCATCGGCGACATACGAGCAGTACTTC. The encoded protein is CASSPPSATYEQYF.

This clone was counted a few times. The CDR3 here is CASSPDKSSYNSPLHF. The CDR3 DNA reads as TGTGCCAGCAGTCCGGACAAGAGCTCCTATAATTCACCCCTCCACTTT. The chain combines TRBV6-8 with TRBJ1-6; D perhaps matches TRBD1 (5 bases). Trimming removed 5 bases from V and 0 bases from J, with 11 bases in between. The CDR3 length is 16 residues. From germline, CDR1 is MNHGY and CDR2 SAAAGT.

The sample holds a few counts of this clone. The chain uses TRBV6-8 and TRBJ1-1, with D hard to call. Trimming removed 6 bases from V and 0 bases from J, with 14 bases in between. The V gene's germline CDR1 is MNHGY and CDR2 SAAAGT. The CDR3 is 15 residues long. CDR3 DNA sequence: TGTGCCAGCAGCCCTTACGGTGCACTGAACACTGAAGCTTTCTTT. Encoded protein: CASSPYGALNTEAFF.

The CDR3 sequence: CASSIRGQGHYEQYF. The CDR3 nucleotides read TGTGCCAGTAGTATAAGGGGACAGGGACACTACGAGCAGTACTTC. The genes are TRBV19 and TRBJ2-7, with 9 bases matching TRBD1. This CDR3 spans 15 amino acids. The germline gives CDR1 LNHDA, CDR2 SQIVND (reference sequence). With V trimmed by 2 bases and J by 3 bases, 5 bases remained unmatched.

This clone was seen a handful of times. The chain combines TRBV18 with TRBJ2-7; D unclear. The germline CDR1 and CDR2 sequences are KGHSH and LQKENI. The CDR3 sequence is 14 residues long. Trimming pared 2 bases from V and 0 bases from J, leaving 8 bases between. The DNA of the CDR3 is TGTGCCAGCTCACCAGGGGTTCCCTCCTACGAGCAGTACTTC. This gives the protein CASSPGVPSYEQYF. Together with reference TRBV18 and TRBJ2-7, the CDR3 gives the full variable domain: NAGVMQNPRHLVRRRGQEARLRCSPMKGHSHVYWYRQLPEEGLKFMVYLQKENIIDESGMPKERFSAEFPKEGPSILRIQQVVRGDSAAYFCASSPGVPSYEQYFGPGTRLTVT.

This clone appeared a few times. The chain uses TRBV4-1 and TRBJ2-2; D possibly corresponds to TRBD2 (6 bases). The CDR3 is 16 amino acids. Germline V gives CDR1 MGHRA, CDR2 YSYEKL. V lost 1 base, J lost 5 bases, and 14 bases lay in between. CDR3 sequence (DNA): TGCGCCAGCAGCCAAGTCCCGGGGGTCGGAACCGGGGAGCTGTTTTTT. Translated, it gives CASSQVPGVGTGELFF.

This clone showed up just a few times. The chain combines TRBV6-8 with TRBJ1-5, with D unresolved. This CDR3 has 12 amino acids. V lost 4 bases and J 6 bases, leaving 7 bases between the germline ends. The germline CDR1 and CDR2 sequences are MNHGY and SAAAGT. The CDR3 loop reads CASSSPFQPQHF. DNA of the CDR3: TGTGCCAGCAGTTCCCCCTTTCAGCCCCAGCATTTT.

This clone was seen a few times. The CDR3, as DNA: TGTGCCAGCAGTGCTAGCGGTATTCAATACAATGAGCAGTTCTTC. It yields the protein CASSASGIQYNEQFF. This chain joins TRBV6-8 and TRBJ2-1, with 7 bases aligning to TRBD2. The CDR3 has 15 amino acids. The ends lost 5 bases at V and 4 bases at J; junction bases unmatched: 8. CDR1 MNHGY and CDR2 SAAAGT come from the germline V gene.

The chain has TRBV7-4 and TRBJ2-1; TRBD2 aligns across 7 bases. This CDR3 has 20 residues. After removal of 2 bases from V and 0 bases from J, the junction contained 16 bases not matched to a gene. The germline V gene has CDR1 SGHVT and CDR2 SQSDAQ. DNA of the CDR3: TGTGCCAGCAGCTTAAGTACTAGGTCGGGGGGAAACACCTCCTACAATGAGCAGTTCTTC. As protein: CASSLSTRSGGNTSYNEQFF. The whole variable domain, filled in from reference TRBV7-4 and TRBJ2-1, reads GAGVSQSPRYKVAKRGRDVALRCDSISGHVTLYWYRQTLGQGSEVLTYSQSDAQRDKSGRPSGRFSAERPERSVSTLKIQRTEQGDSAVYLCASSLSTRSGGNTSYNEQFFGPGTRLTVL.